Below are 4 T cell receptor beta chains sequenced from a single sample in a study of blood T cell repertoires in COVID-19. The protocol was immunoSEQ multiplex PCR, while the TCRdb copy is restricted to in-frame clones and leaves out a portion. The table records 200,000 to 250,000 clones, about 84% of them present only once. The source material was peripheral blood. Receptors originate from an elderly man with acute or convalescent COVID-19.

The chain employs TRBV28 and TRBJ1-2; D ambiguous. The CDR3 is 12 residues long. Germline CDR1 MDHEN, CDR2 SYDVKM. V dropped 3 bases and J dropped 4 bases, with 6 bases sitting between them. CDR3 protein: CASSFSSYGYTF. CDR3 bases: TGTGCCAGCAGTTTTTCTAGCTATGGCTACACCTTC.

J is TRBJ2-7 and V is TRBV6-5, with 8 bases fitting TRBD2. V dropped 4 bases and J dropped 7; count of bases not matched to a gene: 15. The CDR3 has 16 amino acids. CDR1 is MNHEY and CDR2 is SVGAGI in the germline V gene. The CDR3 region is CASSWQEGAGAGEQYF. The CDR3 nucleotides read TGTGCCAGCAGTTGGCAGGAGGGAGCGGGGGCGGGTGAGCAGTACTTC.

The chain has TRBV4-2 and TRBJ1-6; TRBD1 is a possible D gene (6 bases). Germline values: CDR1 LGHNA, CDR2 YNFKEQ. The CDR3 is made up of 16 amino acids. V was trimmed by 1 base and J by 6 bases, leaving 13 bases between them. The CDR3 here is CASSQVQGQSNSPLHF. The CDR3, as DNA: TGTGCCAGCAGCCAAGTACAGGGACAATCTAATTCACCCCTCCACTTT.

The chain combines TRBV6-6 with TRBJ1-1; D uncertain. CDR3 size: 13 residues. The germline gives CDR1 MNHNY, CDR2 SVGAGI (reference sequence). V lost 7 bases, J lost 0 bases, and 9 bases lay in between. The CDR3 DNA reads as TGTGCCAGCACCAACGGAGTGAACACTGAAGCTTTCTTT. It yields the protein CASTNGVNTEAFF.